The 16 T cell receptor beta chains presented below share a single source sample, sequenced in a study of control samples from healthy donors and cancer patients. Produced via immunoSEQ multiplex PCR; TCRdb's table is partial and in-frame only. This sample has roughly 80,000 clones, with around 90% found just once. Sequencing input: PBMCs. These TCRs come from a woman aged 60-75 years with head and neck cancer.

The chain carries TRBV6-5 and TRBJ1-3; D is perhaps TRBD1 (5 bases). V lost 8 bases to trimming and J lost 4 bases, with 12 bases between them. CDR3 length: 13 residues. CDR1 and CDR2 (germline): MNHEY, SVGAGI. The CDR3 spells CASRGPRGNTIYF. As DNA, the CDR3 is TGTGCCAGCCGGGGCCCCAGGGGAAACACCATATATTTT.

V usage is TRBV28 and J usage is TRBJ2-3; 8 bases fit TRBD2. From germline, CDR1 is MDHEN and CDR2 SYDVKM. CDR3 size: 15 residues. Trimming cost V 3 bases and J 5 bases; bases outside gene matches: 7. CDR3: CASSFPAGARDTQYF. CDR3 bases: TGTGCCAGCAGTTTTCCAGCGGGAGCTCGAGATACGCAGTATTTT.

This clone was counted a single time. The rearrangement links TRBV5-1 to TRBJ2-1; 8 positions agree with TRBD2. V lost 4 bases to trimming and J lost 0 bases; unmatched junction nucleotides: 6. The CDR3 runs to 16 residues. Germline V gene sequence: CDR1 SGHRS, CDR2 YFSETQ. CDR3 nucleotides: TGCGCCAGCAGCCAGACTAGCGCAAGCTCCTACAATGAGCAGTTCTTC. Encoded protein: CASSQTSASSYNEQFF.

This clone occurred a few times. The V call is TRBV19, the J call TRBJ2-1; TRBD2 agrees at 11 bases. This CDR3 is built from 15 residues. Germline-derived CDR1 and CDR2 are LNHDA and SQIVND (reference sequence). Losses at the gene ends were 8 bases for V and 4 bases for J; bases not matched to a gene: 7. The CDR3 region is CASSRLAGSYNEQFF. In DNA, the CDR3 is TGTGCCAGTTCAAGACTAGCGGGGTCGTACAATGAGCAGTTCTTC.

J is TRBJ1-3 and V is TRBV7-9; D is ambiguous. This CDR3 region has 17 residues. Trimming left V 4 bases short and J 4 bases short, with 20 bases between. Looked up from germline, CDR1 is SEHNR and CDR2 is FQNEAQ (reference sequence). In DNA form, the CDR3 reads TGTGCCAGCAGCTCCATAGGTGCAGCGGATGACGGAAACACCATATATTTT. Its protein is CASSSIGAADDGNTIYF.

The V call is TRBV6-5, the J call TRBJ2-7, with 7 bases aligning to TRBD2. This CDR3 region has 14 residues. V trimming: 5 bases; J trimming: 1 base; junction bases outside the gene matches: 5. Germline CDR1 is MNHEY and CDR2 is SVGAGI. The CDR3 DNA follows: TGTGCCAGCAGTCCAGCGGGAAGTTCCTACGAGCAGTACTTC. Encoded protein: CASSPAGSSYEQYF.

This clone was recorded only once. The V call is TRBV27, the J call TRBJ1-3; D is possibly TRBD1 (5 bases). This CDR3 comprises 15 residues. Germline V lookup: CDR1 MNHEY, CDR2 SMNVEV (reference sequence). V gave up 5 bases and J gave up 0 bases, with 11 bases separating them. The CDR3 nucleotides are TGTGCCAGCAGTCCAGGGATTTCCTCTGGAAACACCATATATTTT. This translates into CASSPGISSGNTIYF.

J is TRBJ1-6 and V is TRBV30; 9 nucleotides match TRBD1. V gave up 4 bases and J gave up 6 bases; unmatched junction bases: 7. CDR3 length equals 15 residues. The germline V gene has CDR1 GTSNPN and CDR2 SVGIG (reference sequence). The CDR3 here is CAWMMRDRVNSPLHF. Here the CDR3 DNA reads TGTGCCTGGATGATGAGGGACAGGGTTAATTCACCCCTCCACTTT.

V and J are TRBV7-6 and TRBJ2-3; 7 nucleotides agree with TRBD2. V shed 4 bases, J shed 4 bases, and the junction held 17 bases outside the gene matches. The CDR3 sequence is 18 residues long. Per germline, CDR1 SGHVS and CDR2 FNYEAQ. The CDR3, as DNA: TGTGCCAGCAGCTCGCAACCTCTAGCGATTGGGAGGGCAGATACGCAGTATTTT. It is translated as CASSSQPLAIGRADTQYF. Supplemented by reference TRBV7-6 and TRBJ2-3, the full variable domain reads GAGVSQSPRYKVTKRGQDVALRCDPISGHVSLYWYRQALGQGPEFLTYFNYEAQQDKSGLPNDRFSAERPEGSISTLTIQRTEQRDSAMYRCASSSQPLAIGRADTQYFGPGTRLTVL.

This rearrangement joins TRBV12-3 or TRBV12-4 to TRBJ1-6; D is undetermined. This CDR3 is built from 13 residues. The V end was cut by 5 bases, the J end by 9 bases, with 11 bases between. In DNA form, the CDR3 reads TGTGCCAGCAGTCGAGAAGGGAGTTCACCCCTCCACTTT. Protein product: CASSREGSSPLHF.

V and J are TRBV6-6 and TRBJ2-5, with D uncertain. Trimming removed 0 bases at V and 5 bases at J, with 4 bases between. CDR1 is MNHNY, CDR2 SVGAGI, per germline (reference sequence). The CDR3 is 12 amino acids. CDR3 in amino acids: CASSYSRETQYF. In DNA form, the CDR3 reads TGTGCCAGCAGTTACTCGCGCGAGACCCAGTACTTC.

A few counts support this clone. The chain is built from TRBV3-1 (or the pseudogene TRBV3-2) and TRBJ2-7, with D possibly being TRBD1 (6 bases). The V gene lost 2 bases and the J gene lost 5 bases, with 16 bases spanning the gap. The germline V gene has CDR1 LGHDT and CDR2 YNNKEL (reference sequence). The CDR3 has 15 amino acids. The CDR3 here is CASSQQRLTGNEQYF. In DNA form, the CDR3 reads TGTGCCAGCAGCCAACAACGTCTTACAGGGAACGAGCAGTACTTC.

The V call is TRBV28, the J call TRBJ2-2; the D call may be TRBD1 or TRBD2 (6 bases each). Looked up from germline, CDR1 is MDHEN and CDR2 is SYDVKM. Trimming stripped 6 bases from V and 0 bases from J, with 8 bases between. The CDR3 totals 14 residues. CDR3 nucleotides: TGTGCCAGCAGACGGGGGCCGAACACCGGGGAGCTGTTTTTT. Translated: CASRRGPNTGELFF. Using reference TRBV28 and TRBJ2-2 for the parts outside the CDR3, the full variable domain is DVKVTQSSRYLVKRTGEKVFLECVQDMDHENMFWYRQDPGLGLRLIYFSYDVKMKEKGDIPEGYSVSREKKERFSLILESASTNQTSMYLCASRRGPNTGELFFGEGSRLTVL.

V and J are TRBV6-5 and TRBJ1-2, with 7 bases aligning to TRBD1. CDR3 length: 16 residues. With V trimmed by 0 bases and J by 4 bases, 8 bases remained unmatched. The germline CDR1 and CDR2 sequences are MNHEY and SVGAGI. Here the CDR3 DNA reads TGTGCCAGCAGTTACTCGCAGGGGGACCCTGTCTATGGCTACACCTTC. It encodes CASSYSQGDPVYGYTF.

The V gene is TRBV19, the J gene TRBJ2-5, with D perhaps TRBD1 (6 bases). This CDR3 is 15 amino acids long. Trimming cost V 1 base and J 0 bases, with 9 bases left between them. Germline values: CDR1 LNHDA, CDR2 SQIVND (reference sequence). The CDR3 sequence is CASSIVRDNQETQYF. In nucleotides, the CDR3 is TGTGCCAGTAGTATAGTTCGGGACAACCAAGAGACCCAGTACTTC.

The genes are TRBV2 and TRBJ2-1; D remains ambiguous. The CDR3 is 13 amino acids. V dropped 1 base and J dropped 0 bases, with 1 base sitting between them. Germline-derived CDR1 and CDR2 are SNHLY and FYNNEI. CDR3 region: CASSEGSYNEQFF. CDR3 in DNA: TGTGCCAGCAGTGAAGGCTCCTACAATGAGCAGTTCTTC. Looking up the rest from reference TRBV2 and TRBJ2-1 gives the full variable domain: EPEVTQTPSHQVTQMGQEVILRCVPISNHLYFYWYRQILGQKVEFLVSFYNNEISEKSEIFDDQFSVERPDGSNFTLKIRSTKLEDSAMYFCASSEGSYNEQFFGPGTRLTVL.